This TCR beta chain stems from a study of T cells after yellow fever vaccination. TCRdb independently ran MiXCR on the 5' RACE reads; one entry per CDR3 protein. The table shows under 150,000 distinct CDR3 sequences, with roughly 8% occurring only once. Trimming stripped 3 bases from V and 9 bases from J, with 18 bases between. Per germline, CDR1 MNHEY and CDR2 SVGAGI. CDR3 length: 16 residues. This TCR derives from a man between 25 and 39 years old who received the YFV17D yellow fever vaccine. The J gene is TRBJ1-6, the V gene TRBV6-5; D is perhaps TRBD1 (5 bases). The sequencing used CD4+ T cells sorted from PBMCs, collected 5 days after the yellow fever booster vaccination. As DNA, the CDR3 is TGTGCCAGCAGTTATTATTCAGGGAAAGGTGCTTCACCCCTCCACTTT. This sequence encodes CASSYYSGKGASPLHF.